These 20 T cell receptor beta chains were sequenced from one sample in a study of blood T cell repertoires in COVID-19. TCRdb's table, derived via immunoSEQ multiplex PCR, lists solely in-frame clones and lacks some. The profile shows around 400,000 clones, roughly 90% of them singletons. The sample was PBMCs or T cells enriched from blood (not recorded which). These receptors came from a woman between 40 and 50 years old who had been exposed to COVID-19.

The gene calls are TRBV19 and TRBJ1-4; no clear D gene. The CDR3 loop spans 12 amino acids. V shed 2 bases and J shed 8 bases, with 6 bases lying between them. The germline V gene has CDR1 LNHDA and CDR2 SQIVND (reference sequence). This CDR3 reads CASSIRGEKLFF. The DNA of the CDR3 is TGTGCCAGTAGTATAAGAGGAGAAAAACTGTTTTTT.

The CDR3 is CASSYSGGREPQHF. In nucleotides, the CDR3 is TGTGCCAGCAGTTACTCTGGCGGGCGGGAGCCCCAGCATTTT. This chain uses TRBV6-5 with TRBJ1-5; D is unresolved. Per the germline V gene, CDR1 is MNHEY and CDR2 is SVGAGI. The CDR3 runs 14 residues. The V end lost 0 bases, the J end lost 8 bases, and 11 bases lay between the germline ends.

The chain joins TRBV2 to TRBJ1-2; the match to TRBD1 covers 8 bases. J gave up 8 bases and V 8 bases, and 10 bases lay outside the gene matches. Germline CDR1 reads SNHLY; CDR2 reads FYNNEI. The length of the CDR3 is 13 residues. The CDR3 DNA follows: TGTGCCAGCGCCCGGGACAGGTCGTTAGGCTACACCTTC. This encodes CASARDRSLGYTF. The full variable domain, completed using reference TRBV2 and TRBJ1-2, is EPEVTQTPSHQVTQMGQEVILRCVPISNHLYFYWYRQILGQKVEFLVSFYNNEISEKSEIFDDQFSVERPDGSNFTLKIRSTKLEDSAMYFCASARDRSLGYTFGSGTRLTVV.

V and J are TRBV15 and TRBJ1-5; the D gene is possibly TRBD1 (5 bases). The CDR3 is made up of 17 amino acids. The ends were cut back, 5 bases at V and 1 base at J, with 18 bases in the middle. Germline CDR1 and CDR2: LNHNV and YYDKDF (reference sequence). The CDR3 region has the DNA TGTGCCACCAGCGCGCGCCCCCCTAGGGGAAGCAATCAGCCCCAGCATTTT. This sequence encodes CATSARPPRGSNQPQHF.

About this clone: A read error may account for a junction end that differs from germline. The chain links TRBV6-1 to TRBJ1-1; D gene uncertain. Germline lookup yields CDR1 MNHNS and CDR2 SASEGT. This CDR3 contains 13 residues. The chain's CDR3 is CASTEIMLGGAFF. The CDR3 DNA reads as TGTGCCAGCACTGAAATAATGCTTGGAGGGGCTTTCTTT.

This sequence joins TRBV27 and TRBJ1-2, with 11 bases fitting TRBD1. J gave up 8 bases and V 2 bases, and 7 bases lay outside the gene matches. The CDR3 is 15 residues long. The V gene's germline CDR1 is MNHEY and CDR2 SMNVEV (reference sequence). Here the CDR3 DNA reads TGTGCCAGCAGTTTAGATGGACAGGGGGCTAGGGGCTACACCTTC. Residues: CASSLDGQGARGYTF.

V usage is TRBV11-2 and J usage is TRBJ1-1, with D uncertain. The CDR3 is 14 residues long. The germline CDR1 and CDR2 sequences are SGHAT and FQNNGV. V shed 0 bases and J shed 10 bases, with 15 bases lying between them. The CDR3 loop reads CASSLDYRAVGAFF. The DNA of the CDR3 is TGTGCCAGCAGCTTAGACTACAGAGCTGTTGGAGCTTTCTTT.

The V and J genes are TRBV11-2 and TRBJ1-2; 9 nucleotides align to TRBD1. With 8 bases clipped from V and 6 bases from J, the junction kept 7 bases outside the gene matches. The CDR3 covers 13 residues. Per the germline V gene, CDR1 is SGHAT and CDR2 is FQNNGV. The CDR3 coding sequence is TGTGCCAGCCAACAGGGGGCGCTTGATGGCTACACCTTC. This gives the protein CASQQGALDGYTF.

The rearrangement joins TRBV2 to TRBJ2-7; TRBD2 matches at 13 bases. After removal of 6 bases from V and 1 base from J, the junction contained 3 bases not matched to a gene. Germline assignment: CDR1 SNHLY and CDR2 FYNNEI. CDR3 length: 15 residues. CDR3 sequence (DNA): TGTGCCAGCAGGGGACTAGCGGGGATATCCTACGAGCAGTACTTC. Translating it yields CASRGLAGISYEQYF. The complete variable domain, with remaining parts taken from reference TRBV2 and TRBJ2-7, reads EPEVTQTPSHQVTQMGQEVILRCVPISNHLYFYWYRQILGQKVEFLVSFYNNEISEKSEIFDDQFSVERPDGSNFTLKIRSTKLEDSAMYFCASRGLAGISYEQYFGPGTRLTVT.

The J gene is TRBJ1-1, the V gene TRBV11-3; no definite D call. V gave up 5 bases and J gave up 4 bases, with 14 bases separating them. CDR1 and CDR2 from the germline V gene are SGHNT and YENEEA. There are 14 residues in the CDR3. The CDR3 nucleotides read TGTGCCAGCAGCCTATCCCGGGGTATCACTGAAGCTTTCTTT. Its protein is CASSLSRGITEAFF.

V gene TRBV6-4 combines with J gene TRBJ2-5; 7 nucleotides align to TRBD1. Looked up from germline, CDR1 is MRHNA and CDR2 is SNTAGT. J lost 3 bases, V lost 7 bases, and 11 bases had no gene match. The CDR3 length is 15 residues. In DNA, the CDR3 is TGTGCCAGCACCGACCCACAGGGGACCAAAGAGACCCAGTACTTC. It translates to CASTDPQGTKETQYF.

The chain joins TRBV27 to TRBJ2-3; TRBD2 matches 7 bases. V shed 3 bases and J 9 bases; nucleotides not matched to a gene: 6. CDR3 length: 13 amino acids. The germline V gene encodes CDR1 MNHEY and CDR2 SMNVEV (reference sequence). This CDR3 reads CASSFGGSGTQYF. CDR3 nucleotides: TGTGCCAGCAGTTTCGGCGGGAGCGGGACGCAGTATTTT.

This clone was counted once. J is TRBJ1-4 and V is TRBV2; a weak D match, TRBD1 (5 bases). V lost 6 bases to trimming and J lost 4 bases, with 15 bases between them. In germline, CDR1 is SNHLY, CDR2 FYNNEI. The CDR3 consists of 15 residues. The CDR3 DNA reads as TGTGCCAGCAGGTCTTTCGACAGTTATAATGAAAAACTGTTTTTT. Encoded protein: CASRSFDSYNEKLFF.

The chain has TRBV4-3 and TRBJ2-1; 13 nucleotides agree with TRBD2. Unmatched junction bases numbered 14, after V lost 3 bases and J lost 9 bases. There are 18 residues in the CDR3. Germline assignment: CDR1 LGHNA and CDR2 YSLEER. CDR3 DNA: TGCGCCAGCAGCCACGCACTAGCGGGAGGGGGCACCGTCGGTGAGCAGTTCTTC. Protein: CASSHALAGGGTVGEQFF.

This chain connects TRBV25-1 to TRBJ2-5; D remains unclear. This CDR3 region has 12 residues. Germline CDR1 and CDR2: MGHDK and SYGVNS. V was trimmed by 10 bases and J by 5 bases, leaving 14 bases between them. The CDR3 bases are TGTGCCACCAGACCTTCCAGGGAGACCCAGTACTTC. As protein: CATRPSRETQYF. The variable domain in full, completed from reference TRBV25-1 and TRBJ2-5, reads EADIYQTPRYLVIGTGKKITLECSQTMGHDKMYWYQQDPGMELHLIHYSYGVNSTEKGDLSSESTVSRIRTEHFPLTLESARPSHTSQYLCATRPSRETQYFGPGTRLLVL.

As regards this clone: The sample contains more than one DNA sequence encoding this CDR3. The chain carries TRBV5-1 and TRBJ1-1, with TRBD1 identical over 7 bases. With 0 bases clipped from V and 1 base from J, the junction kept 3 bases outside the gene matches. CDR3 length equals 15 residues. Germline values: CDR1 SGHRS, CDR2 YFSETQ. The CDR3 nucleotides read TGCGCCAGCAGCTTGGCCGGGACAGCGAACACTGAAGCTTTCTTT. It is translated as CASSLAGTANTEAFF.

The rearrangement joins TRBV7-3 to TRBJ1-1, with D unclear. This CDR3 spans 13 amino acids. Germline assignment: CDR1 SGHTA and CDR2 FQGTGA. Deletions cut 5 bases from V and 7 bases from J, with 14 bases between. CDR3 nucleotides: TGTGCCAGCAGCCTACGTTCCAATGGTGAAGCTTTCTTT. Amino acid sequence: CASSLRSNGEAFF.

V gene TRBV3-1 (or the pseudogene TRBV3-2) combines with J gene TRBJ1-1; D might be TRBD1 (5 bases). The CDR3 spans 15 residues. Germline V lookup: CDR1 LGHDT, CDR2 YNNKEL (reference sequence). Deletions cut 0 bases from V and 5 bases from J, with 13 bases between. The CDR3 sequence: CASSQDQRGWTEAFF. In DNA, the CDR3 is TGTGCCAGCAGCCAAGATCAGCGGGGGTGGACTGAAGCTTTCTTT.

The J gene is TRBJ1-1, the V gene TRBV18, with a possible D match to TRBD1 (6 bases). There are 16 residues in the CDR3. With 4 bases removed from V and 1 base from J, the gap between germline ends came to 16 bases. Germline assignment: CDR1 KGHSH and CDR2 LQKENI. CDR3 amino acids: CASSLTQGSANTEAFF. The CDR3 region has the DNA TGTGCCAGCTCACTGACGCAGGGGTCGGCGAACACTGAAGCTTTCTTT.

The chain links TRBV18 to TRBJ1-1; 7 bases are shared with TRBD1. The CDR3 contains 14 residues. CDR1 and CDR2 (germline): KGHSH, LQKENI. V lost 5 bases, J lost 4 bases, and 7 bases stayed unmatched. As DNA, the CDR3 is TGTGCCAGCTCAGGGATTACAGGGGCCACTGAAGCTTTCTTT. Its translation: CASSGITGATEAFF.